One sample yielded the 24 T cell receptor beta chains listed below, sequenced in a study of cytomegalovirus exposure and HLA in healthy donors. Both 60 Vbeta primers and 13 Jbeta primers went into the PCR. The table came from immunoSEQ multiplex PCR; TCRdb's copy has only in-frame clones and leaves some out. The sample records over 110,000 clones, around 82% being singletons. Sequencing was performed on PBMCs. These receptors all come from a woman in her thirties or forties in good health and CMV-seropositive.

J is TRBJ2-3 and V is TRBV9; 10 bases line up with TRBD2. The ends lost 7 bases at V and 2 bases at J; junction bases unmatched: 7. CDR1 is SGDLS and CDR2 is YYNGEE in the germline V gene. The CDR3 spans 15 residues. CDR3 amino acids: CASARLAGLTDTQYF. For the CDR3, the DNA is TGTGCCAGCGCCAGACTAGCGGGCCTCACAGATACGCAGTATTTT.

The chain recombines TRBV5-4 with TRBJ2-5, with TRBD1 matching over 10 bases. The CDR3 is 14 residues long. Per the germline V gene, CDR1 is SGHNT and CDR2 is YYREEE (reference sequence). J gave up 5 bases and V 4 bases, and 5 bases lay outside the gene matches. In DNA form, the CDR3 reads TGTGCCAGCAGCCGACAGGGGGCGAGGGAGACCCAGTACTTC. Protein product: CASSRQGARETQYF.

The chain carries TRBV29-1 and TRBJ2-7; D is ambiguous. The length of the CDR3 is 11 residues. V was shortened by 3 bases and J by 3 bases, with 6 bases between the two germline ends. The germline V gene encodes CDR1 SQVTM and CDR2 ANQGSEA. The CDR3 sequence is CSVDQNYEQYF. In nucleotides, the CDR3 is TGCAGCGTTGACCAGAACTACGAGCAGTACTTC.

The rearrangement joins TRBV19 to TRBJ2-2, with TRBD2 identical over 7 bases. Germline-derived CDR1 and CDR2 are LNHDA and SQIVND (reference sequence). After removal of 10 bases from V and 7 bases from J, the junction contained 9 bases not matched to a gene. The CDR3 sequence is 13 residues long. The CDR3 protein is CATDGGKGGELFF. The CDR3 coding sequence is TGTGCCACCGACGGGGGGAAGGGCGGGGAGCTGTTTTTT. Using reference TRBV19 and TRBJ2-2 for the parts outside the CDR3, the full variable domain is DGGITQSPKYLFRKEGQNVTLSCEQNLNHDAMYWYRQDPGQGLRLIYYSQIVNDFQKGDIAEGYSVSREKKESFPLTVTSAQKNPTAFYLCATDGGKGGELFFGEGSRLTVL.

The V gene is TRBV28, the J gene TRBJ2-7; 7 positions match TRBD2. Germline assignment: CDR1 MDHEN and CDR2 SYDVKM. CDR3 length: 17 residues. V dropped 7 bases and J dropped 3; count of bases not matched to a gene: 18. CDR3 sequence: CASTTFGLGLDFYEQYF. Written as DNA, the CDR3 is TGTGCCAGCACCACTTTCGGGCTAGGACTAGACTTCTACGAGCAGTACTTC. Full variable domain (outside the CDR3, taken from reference TRBV28 and TRBJ2-7): DVKVTQSSRYLVKRTGEKVFLECVQDMDHENMFWYRQDPGLGLRLIYFSYDVKMKEKGDIPEGYSVSREKKERFSLILESASTNQTSMYLCASTTFGLGLDFYEQYFGPGTRLTVT.

This clone was observed a few times. The chain combines TRBV5-6 with TRBJ2-5, with 7 bases that match TRBD1. Trimming removed 4 bases from V and 5 bases from J; junction bases left unmatched: 14. This CDR3 comprises 16 residues. CDR1 and CDR2 (germline): SGHDT, YYEEEE. This CDR3 is CASSLEQGWIRETQYF. CDR3 bases: TGTGCCAGCAGCCTCGAACAGGGGTGGATACGTGAGACCCAGTACTTC. The whole variable domain, filled in from reference TRBV5-6 and TRBJ2-5, reads DAGVTQSPTHLIKTRGQQVTLRCSPKSGHDTVSWYQQALGQGPQFIFQYYEEEERQRGNFPDRFSGHQFPNYSSELNVNALLLGDSALYLCASSLEQGWIRETQYFGPGTRLLVL.

A note on this clone: Compared with germline, one end of the junction differs, possibly owing to a read error. This chain connects TRBV7-9 to TRBJ2-7; a possible D gene is TRBD1 (6 bases). CDR1 and CDR2 from the germline V gene are SEHNR and FQNEAQ (reference sequence). The CDR3 spans 12 residues. The CDR3 DNA reads as TGTTCCAGCAGGGGTCAGGCCTACGAGCAGTACTTC. It translates to CSSRGQAYEQYF.

The chain recombines TRBV7-9 with TRBJ2-7, with 14 bases fitting TRBD2. The CDR3 totals 19 residues. Germline V lookup: CDR1 SEHNR, CDR2 FQNEAQ (reference sequence). V lost 2 bases, J lost 3 bases, and 12 bases stayed unmatched. CDR3 DNA: TGTGCCAGCAGCTTATACCCACTGCGACTAGCGGGAGGGTGCTACGAGCAGTACTTC. This codes for CASSLYPLRLAGGCYEQYF.

CDR3 coding DNA: TGCAGCGTTAACGGGGCTAGCGGGAGGTCAAGCTCCTACAATGAGCAGTTCTTC. It translates to CSVNGASGRSSSYNEQFF. The V and J genes are TRBV29-1 and TRBJ2-1; TRBD2 matches 11 bases. The V and J ends lost 5 bases and 0 bases, in that order; junction bases with no gene match: 12. Germline V lookup: CDR1 SQVTM, CDR2 ANQGSEA. The CDR3 runs to 18 residues.

The V call is TRBV7-9, the J call TRBJ2-2; TRBD2 matches 9 bases. J gave up 5 bases and V 8 bases, and 9 bases lay outside the gene matches. Germline V CDR1 and CDR2: SEHNR, FQNEAQ (reference sequence). The CDR3 runs to 15 residues. This CDR3 is CASLRGLAGTGELFF. The CDR3 bases are TGTGCCAGCCTACGAGGCCTAGCGGGAACCGGGGAGCTGTTTTTT.

This chain links TRBV6-1 with TRBJ2-1, with a tentative D call TRBD2 (5 bases). Trimming removed 7 bases from V and 5 bases from J, with 12 bases in between. Looked up from germline, CDR1 is MNHNS and CDR2 is SASEGT. CDR3 length: 13 amino acids. CDR3 protein: CASTDSLHNEQFF. In DNA, the CDR3 is TGTGCCAGCACGGACTCCCTCCACAATGAGCAGTTCTTC.

The rearrangement links TRBV7-9 to TRBJ2-3, with D hard to call. The CDR3 covers 16 residues. Germline CDR1 and CDR2: SEHNR and FQNEAQ (reference sequence). V was trimmed by 1 base and J by 1 base, leaving 12 bases between them. As DNA, the CDR3 is TGTGCCAGCAGCTTAGGGTATGGTAGAGGCACAGATACGCAGTATTTT. Its protein product is CASSLGYGRGTDTQYF. The whole variable domain, remainder taken from reference TRBV7-9 and TRBJ2-3, is DTGVSQNPRHKITKRGQNVTFRCDPISEHNRLYWYRQTLGQGPEFLTYFQNEAQLEKSRLLSDRFSAERPKGSFSTLEIQRTEQGDSAMYLCASSLGYGRGTDTQYFGPGTRLTVL.

This rearrangement joins TRBV5-1 to TRBJ2-7; D remains unclear. From germline, CDR1 is SGHRS and CDR2 YFSETQ. V shed 0 bases and J shed 4 bases, with 14 bases lying between them. The CDR3 runs to 15 residues. The CDR3 protein is CASSLGASRFYEQYF. CDR3 bases: TGCGCCAGCAGCTTGGGGGCCTCCAGATTTTACGAGCAGTACTTC.

The rearrangement links TRBV5-4 to TRBJ2-1; 7 bases map to TRBD1. The V gene's germline CDR1 is SGHNT and CDR2 YYREEE (reference sequence). V was clipped by 9 bases and J by 2 bases; unmatched bases: 8. This CDR3 is built from 14 residues. The CDR3 DNA follows: TGTGCCACCAGAGCAGGGACAGCCTACAATGAGCAGTTCTTC. The encoded protein is CATRAGTAYNEQFF. Supplemented by reference TRBV5-4 and TRBJ2-1, the full variable domain reads ETGVTQSPTHLIKTRGQQVTLRCSSQSGHNTVSWYQQALGQGPQFIFQYYREEENGRGNFPPRFSGLQFPNYSSELNVNALELDDSALYLCATRAGTAYNEQFFGPGTRLTVL.

The J gene is TRBJ2-5, the V gene TRBV28; 9 bases align to TRBD2. This CDR3 has 16 amino acids. Losses at the gene ends were 6 bases for V and 5 bases for J; bases not matched to a gene: 13. Germline CDR1 is MDHEN and CDR2 is SYDVKM. CDR3 protein: CASSLSAGGLRETQYF. The CDR3 DNA follows: TGTGCCAGCAGCCTGAGCGCGGGAGGGTTGCGGGAGACCCAGTACTTC.

The rearrangement links TRBV12-2 to TRBJ2-5; TRBD2, the table's D call, was not compared with the DNA. TRBV12-2 is annotated as a pseudogene. The CDR3 runs to 15 residues. The CDR3 protein is CASRLGRDEGETQYF. In nucleotides, the CDR3 is TGTGCAAGTCGCCTCGGACGCGACGAGGGAGAGACCCAGTACTTC.

This clone was seen repeatedly, ten times or more. V gene TRBV28 combines with J gene TRBJ1-5, with 8 bases lining up with TRBD1. Trimming took 6 bases from V and 5 from J; bases not matched to a gene: 9. CDR1 and CDR2 (germline): MDHEN, SYDVKM. This CDR3 region has 15 residues. The CDR3 loop reads CASSSTGTGYQPQHF. The CDR3 DNA is TGTGCCAGCAGCTCAACCGGGACAGGTTATCAGCCCCAGCATTTT. The full variable domain, its missing parts supplied by reference TRBV28 and TRBJ1-5, is DVKVTQSSRYLVKRTGEKVFLECVQDMDHENMFWYRQDPGLGLRLIYFSYDVKMKEKGDIPEGYSVSREKKERFSLILESASTNQTSMYLCASSSTGTGYQPQHFGDGTRLSIL.

This rearrangement joins TRBV7-9 to TRBJ2-3; the match to TRBD2 covers 7 bases. CDR3 length: 17 amino acids. The germline V gene encodes CDR1 SEHNR and CDR2 FQNEAQ (reference sequence). The V and J ends lost 5 bases and 4 bases, in that order; junction bases with no gene match: 15. The DNA for the CDR3 is TGTGCCAGCAGCCCTTGGCGCGGGAGTGGTGGCGCAGATACGCAGTATTTT. It encodes CASSPWRGSGGADTQYF.

The gene calls are TRBV28 and TRBJ1-6; no definite D call. There are 13 residues in the CDR3. CDR1 and CDR2 (germline): MDHEN, SYDVKM. The ends were cut back, 5 bases at V and 13 bases at J, with 15 bases in the middle. The CDR3: CASSPLTGRPLHF. CDR3 bases: TGTGCCAGCAGTCCCCTGACTGGTCGGCCCCTCCACTTT. Complete variable domain (other parts from reference TRBV28 and TRBJ1-6): DVKVTQSSRYLVKRTGEKVFLECVQDMDHENMFWYRQDPGLGLRLIYFSYDVKMKEKGDIPEGYSVSREKKERFSLILESASTNQTSMYLCASSPLTGRPLHFGNGTRLTVT.

V usage is TRBV19 and J usage is TRBJ2-5, with D maybe TRBD2 (5 bases). The CDR3 extends over 13 amino acids. Per germline, CDR1 LNHDA and CDR2 SQIVND (reference sequence). Trimming removed 5 bases from V and 1 base from J, with 8 bases in between. The CDR3 protein is CASSGLAQETQYF. CDR3 nucleotides: TGTGCCAGTAGTGGACTTGCCCAAGAGACCCAGTACTTC.

J is TRBJ1-3 and V is TRBV2; D unresolved. This CDR3 has 16 amino acids. The germline CDR1 and CDR2 sequences are SNHLY and FYNNEI. With 5 bases removed from V and 1 base from J, the gap between germline ends came to 15 bases. The CDR3 DNA is TGTGCCAGCAGTCTTAATGAGGGAGGATCTGGAAACACCATATATTTT. As protein: CASSLNEGGSGNTIYF. The whole variable domain, remainder taken from reference TRBV2 and TRBJ1-3, is EPEVTQTPSHQVTQMGQEVILRCVPISNHLYFYWYRQILGQKVEFLVSFYNNEISEKSEIFDDQFSVERPDGSNFTLKIRSTKLEDSAMYFCASSLNEGGSGNTIYFGEGSWLTVV.

The CDR3 sequence: CASSSVADWGVETQYF. CDR3 bases: TGCGCCAGCAGCTCTGTAGCGGATTGGGGGGTAGAGACCCAGTACTTC. The V call is TRBV5-1, the J call TRBJ2-5; a possible D gene is TRBD2 (6 bases). Trimming shortened V by 3 bases and J by 4 bases, and 19 bases separated the two germline ends. CDR3 size: 16 residues. Germline V CDR1 and CDR2: SGHRS, YFSETQ. The full variable domain, completed using reference TRBV5-1 and TRBJ2-5, is KAGVTQTPRYLIKTRGQQVTLSCSPISGHRSVSWYQQTPGQGLQFLFEYFSETQRNKGNFPGRFSGRQFSNSRSEMNVSTLELGDSALYLCASSSVADWGVETQYFGPGTRLLVL.

This chain connects TRBV28 to TRBJ2-6; 9 nucleotides match TRBD1. With 2 bases clipped from V and 4 bases from J, the junction kept 9 bases outside the gene matches. The germline V gene has CDR1 MDHEN and CDR2 SYDVKM. The CDR3 covers 18 residues. The CDR3 loop reads CASSLGGQGSSGANVLTF. DNA for the CDR3: TGTGCCAGCAGTTTAGGGGGACAGGGCTCATCCGGGGCCAACGTCCTGACTTTC.

V is TRBV10-2 and J is TRBJ2-6; weak D call: TRBD1 (5 bases). V gave up 6 bases and J gave up 4 bases, with 16 bases separating them. In germline, CDR1 is WSHSY, CDR2 SAAADI. The CDR3 loop spans 16 amino acids. CDR3 sequence (DNA): TGCGCCAGCAGGATAAGTGGGGCCCGAGGGGCCAACGTCCTGACTTTC. Translation: CASRISGARGANVLTF.